The rows below give T cell receptor beta chains drawn from one sample of a study of shared clonotypes between healthy human individuals. Repertoires were generated with immunoSEQ multiplex PCR, while TCRdb's copy carries only in-frame clones and drops some. The sample contains 1.5 million to 2.5 million clones, about 95% of which appear only once. Sample: naive CD8+ T cells sorted from blood. These receptors came from a man aged 18 to 30 in good health. Both conserved end residues are part of each CDR3. A D gene is named only where the DNA matches it firmly. Some rows mark clone size as missing; the rest say once, few, many or name a class of expanded clone.

d_call clone_size j_call v_call cdr3_aa cdr3_nt
NA once TRBJ2-7 TRBV27 CASSLSGVGQAYYEQYF TGTGCCAGCAGTTTATCTGGCGTGGGGCAAGCCTATTACGAGCAGTACTTC
TRBD2 NA TRBJ2-3 TRBV5-6 CASSLTSGVTDTQYF TGTGCCAGCAGCTTGACTAGCGGGGTCACAGATACGCAGTATTTT
TRBD1 NA TRBJ1-1 TRBV29-1 CSVEGTGGAGTEAFF TGCAGCGTTGAAGGGACAGGGGGCGCAGGGACTGAAGCTTTCTTT
NA NA TRBJ1-2 TRBV6-1 CASSELGINYGYTF TGTGCCAGCAGTGAATTGGGCATTAACTATGGCTACACCTTC
NA NA TRBJ2-3 TRBV5-6 CASSLETDTQYF TGTGCCAGCAGCTTGGAAACGGATACGCAGTATTTT
TRBD1 NA TRBJ1-6 TRBV7-9 CASSLATGDNSPLHF TGTGCCAGCAGCTTAGCGACAGGGGATAATTCACCCCTCCACTTT
NA NA TRBJ2-7 TRBV29-1 CSVEDPNYYEQYF TGCAGCGTTGAAGATCCTAATTACTACGAGCAGTACTTC
NA NA TRBJ2-1 TRBV9 CASSTLNYNEQFF TGTGCCAGCAGCACCCTAAACTACAATGAGCAGTTCTTC
NA once TRBJ1-1 TRBV5-4 CASSFRGGVNTEAFF TGTGCCAGCAGCTTTAGGGGCGGAGTGAACACTGAAGCTTTCTTT
NA NA TRBJ1-6 TRBV9 CASSAEGRLNNSPLHF TGTGCCAGCAGCGCGGAGGGACGGTTAAATAATTCACCCCTCCACTTT
NA NA TRBJ2-7 TRBV7-2 CASSSGGGRIYEQYF TGTGCCAGCAGCTCAGGTGGGGGCAGGATATACGAGCAGTACTTC
NA NA TRBJ2-7 TRBV30 CAWSPARAQWEQYF TGTGCCTGGAGTCCCGCCAGGGCCCAATGGGAGCAGTACTTC
TRBD2 NA TRBJ2-7 TRBV10-2 CASIPGGGGTYEQYF TGCGCCAGCATCCCGGGGGGCGGGGGGACCTACGAGCAGTACTTC
TRBD1 NA TRBJ2-7 TRBV4-3 CASSQMDRGAYEQYF TGCGCCAGCAGCCAGATGGACAGGGGGGCCTACGAGCAGTACTTC
TRBD2 NA TRBJ2-2 TRBV10-2 CASSPDIAGVTGELFF TGCGCCAGCAGTCCTGACATAGCGGGAGTAACCGGGGAGCTGTTTTTT
NA NA TRBJ2-6 TRBV27 CASSPQASPSGANVLTF TGTGCCAGCAGTCCCCAGGCATCTCCATCTGGGGCCAACGTCCTGACTTTC
NA NA TRBJ2-7 TRBV4-1 CASSQAALPYEQYF TGCGCCAGCAGCCAAGCCGCGCTCCCATACGAGCAGTACTTC
TRBD1 NA TRBJ1-2 TRBV27 CASSSGGWYGYTF TGTGCCAGCAGTTCAGGGGGCTGGTATGGCTACACCTTC
TRBD2 NA TRBJ2-4 TRBV11-2 CASSLGSGGQYF TGTGCCAGCAGCTTAGGTAGCGGGGGTCAGTACTTC
NA NA TRBJ1-1 TRBV28 CASSLSYTEAFF TGTGCCAGCAGTTTGTCGTACACTGAAGCTTTCTTT
NA NA TRBJ1-5 TRBV4-1 CASSHQDGLYQPQHF TGCGCCAGCAGCCACCAGGACGGGTTATATCAGCCCCAGCATTTT
NA NA TRBJ2-7 TRBV10-3 CAISELGGPSYEQYF TGTGCCATCAGTGAGCTAGGGGGTCCATCCTACGAGCAGTACTTC
NA NA TRBJ1-1 TRBV19 CASTEGHTEAFF TGTGCCAGTACCGAGGGTCACACTGAAGCTTTCTTT
NA NA TRBJ2-5 TRBV7-9 CASSSEYQETQYF TGTGCCAGCAGCTCCGAGTACCAAGAGACCCAGTACTTC
TRBD2 once TRBJ2-7 TRBV27 CASSLSISGELAYEQYF TGTGCCAGCAGTTTATCGATAAGCGGGGAGCTGGCCTACGAGCAGTACTTC
TRBD1 NA TRBJ2-7 TRBV27 CASSPQESTRGLGTEQYF TGTGCCAGCAGTCCCCAAGAATCGACCAGGGGGCTAGGTACCGAGCAGTACTTC
TRBD1 NA TRBJ2-1 TRBV4-1 CASSQYPPETGISSYNEQFF TGCGCCAGCAGCCAATACCCCCCCGAGACAGGGATTAGCTCCTACAATGAGCAGTTCTTC
NA NA TRBJ2-1 TRBV4-3 CASSHTSTNEQFF TGCGCCAGCAGCCATACCAGCACAAATGAGCAGTTCTTC
NA NA TRBJ2-7 TRBV5-1 CASTSGPNYEQYF TGCGCCAGCACCTCGGGACCGAACTACGAGCAGTACTTC
NA NA TRBJ1-1 TRBV9 CASSVTGDGEAFF TGTGCCAGCAGCGTTACAGGAGACGGTGAAGCTTTCTTT